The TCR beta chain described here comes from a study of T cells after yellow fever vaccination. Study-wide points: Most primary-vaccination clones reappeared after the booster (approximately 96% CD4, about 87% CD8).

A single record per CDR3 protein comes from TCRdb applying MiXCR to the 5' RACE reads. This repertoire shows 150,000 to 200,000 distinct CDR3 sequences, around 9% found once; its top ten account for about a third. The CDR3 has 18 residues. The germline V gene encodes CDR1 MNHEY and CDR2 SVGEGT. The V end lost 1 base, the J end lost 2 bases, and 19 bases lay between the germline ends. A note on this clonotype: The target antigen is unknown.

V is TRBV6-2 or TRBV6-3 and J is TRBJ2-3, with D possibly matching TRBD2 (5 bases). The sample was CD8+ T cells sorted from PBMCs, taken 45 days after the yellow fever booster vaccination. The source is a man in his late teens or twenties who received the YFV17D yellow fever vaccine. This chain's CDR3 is CASSYFIREAVYTDTQYF. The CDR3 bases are TGTGCCAGCAGTTACTTTATTCGGGAAGCTGTATACACAGATACGCAGTATTTT.